A selection of T cell receptor beta chains follows, all from one sample in a study of blood T cell repertoires in COVID-19. Assay: immunoSEQ multiplex PCR; the TCRdb copy retains only in-frame clones and omits some. The sample lists 35,000 to 50,000 clones; over 70% were seen once. Material for sequencing was peripheral blood. The receptor source for this set is an older woman with acute or convalescent COVID-19. Both conserved end residues are part of each CDR3. D genes are given only for firm matches. Some rows have no size entry. The others give once, few or many, or a class for an expanded clone.

D	V	J	size	DNA	CDR3
NA	TRBV5-1	TRBJ1-4	NA	TGCGCCAGCAGCTTCGCGGACGGGGTGGGGAAACTGTTTTTT	CASSFADGVGKLFF
NA	TRBV6-5	TRBJ1-6	NA	TGTGCCAGCAGTTCCCCTCGGGGAGGGACTAATTCACCCCTCCACTTT	CASSSPRGGTNSPLHF
TRBD1	TRBV15	TRBJ1-5	NA	TGTGCCACCAGCCCCGGGACAGCCACTAAAAATTTCAAGCCCCAGCATTTT	CATSPGTATKNFKPQHF
NA	TRBV5-1	TRBJ1-4	few	TGCGCCAGCAGCTCGGGTTCGGGGAACGAAAAACTGTTTTTT	CASSSGSGNEKLFF
NA	TRBV5-1	TRBJ2-2	NA	TGCGCCAGCAGCTTTGGAGGAACCACCGGGGAGCTGTTTTTT	CASSFGGTTGELFF
NA	TRBV29-1	TRBJ2-2	NA	TGCAGCGTTCAGGACAGCGTGAACGGGGAGCTGTTTTTT	CSVQDSVNGELFF
NA	TRBV7-9	TRBJ1-5	NA	TGTGCCAGCAGTCTTATGGGGGGTCAGCCCCAGCATTTT	CASSLMGGQPQHF
NA	TRBV19	TRBJ1-4	NA	TGTGCCAGTAGTGAACCTCCTCCGCGAGCTAATGAAAAACTGTTTTTT	CASSEPPPRANEKLFF
TRBD1	TRBV7-2	TRBJ1-2	NA	TGTGCCAGCAGCTTCGGGACAGTTTATGGCTACACCTTC	CASSFGTVYGYTF
NA	TRBV30	TRBJ1-1	NA	TGTGCCTGGAGTGATCCAGGGAAAACTGAAGCTTTCTTT	CAWSDPGKTEAFF